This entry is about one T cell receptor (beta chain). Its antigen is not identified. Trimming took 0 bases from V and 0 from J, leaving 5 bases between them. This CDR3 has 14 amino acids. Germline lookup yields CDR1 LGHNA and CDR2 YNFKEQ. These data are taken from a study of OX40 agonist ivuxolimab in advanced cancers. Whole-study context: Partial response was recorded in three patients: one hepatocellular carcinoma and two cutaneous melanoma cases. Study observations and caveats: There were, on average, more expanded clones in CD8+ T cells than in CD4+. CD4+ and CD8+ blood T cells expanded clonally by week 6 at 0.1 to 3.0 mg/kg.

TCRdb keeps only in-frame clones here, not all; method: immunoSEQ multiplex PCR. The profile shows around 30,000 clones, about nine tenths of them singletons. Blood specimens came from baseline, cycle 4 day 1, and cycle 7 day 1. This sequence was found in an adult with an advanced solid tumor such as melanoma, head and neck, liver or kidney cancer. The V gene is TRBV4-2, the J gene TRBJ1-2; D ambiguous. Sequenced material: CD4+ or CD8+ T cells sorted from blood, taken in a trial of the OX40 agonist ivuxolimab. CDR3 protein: CASSQDAANYGYTF. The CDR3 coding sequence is TGTGCCAGCAGCCAAGATGCAGCTAACTATGGCTACACCTTC.